This T cell receptor beta chain appears in the sequencing data of a study of cytomegalovirus exposure and HLA in healthy donors. The CDR3 totals 16 residues. V was clipped by 5 bases and J by 4 bases; unmatched bases: 9. Germline V lookup: CDR1 LNHDA, CDR2 SQIVND (reference sequence). Clones were read by immunoSEQ multiplex PCR, and TCRdb kept only the in-frame ones, dropping some. The table lists approximately 150,000 clones, roughly 90% of them singletons. Study observations and caveats: Reportedly, diagnosis of cytomegalovirus status by the classifier showed high specificity and sensitivity.

Details on this clone: Its antigen is unknown.

This receptor was identified in a man aged 18 to 30 in good health and CMV-seropositive. Sequenced sample: PBMCs. The chain couples TRBV19 to TRBJ2-1; TRBD1 aligns across 9 bases. The CDR3 coding sequence is TGTGCCAGTAGTGCCCGGGACAGGGCACAATACAATGAGCAGTTCTTC. It translates to CASSARDRAQYNEQFF.